The rows below give T cell receptor beta chains drawn from one sample of a study of shared clonotypes between healthy human individuals. Profiling relied on immunoSEQ multiplex PCR, and the TCRdb table lists in-frame clones only, not all of them. The sample lists about 2.2 million clones; 80% to 95% were seen once. The source material was naive CD8+ T cells from PBMCs. These receptor sequences come from a man between 18 and 29 years old in good health. Some clones in this sample may be carry-over from other donors' samples. Each CDR3 is given with its conserved first and last residue. A D gene is named only where the DNA matches it firmly. Clone size is shown for a subset of rows, as once, few, many or a class of expanded clone.

J	D	size	V	DNA	CDR3
TRBJ2-7	TRBD2	NA	TRBV7-9	TGTGCCAGCAGCTCGAGCGGGAGTTACGAGCAGTACTTC	CASSSSGSYEQYF
TRBJ2-3	NA	NA	TRBV27	TGTGCCAGCAGGGGCAGAAGCACAGATACGCAGTATTTT	CASRGRSTDTQYF
TRBJ1-2	TRBD1	NA	TRBV7-9	TGTGCCAGCAGCTCTCGACAGGGGGCGATCTACTATGGCTACACCTTC	CASSSRQGAIYYGYTF
TRBJ1-2	NA	NA	TRBV2	TGTGCCAGCAGGAGGGCCTCTAACTATGGCTACACCTTC	CASRRASNYGYTF
TRBJ1-2	TRBD1	NA	TRBV25-1	TGTGCCAGCAGTGGTCTGACAGGGGGCGGCTATGGCTACACCTTC	CASSGLTGGGYGYTF
TRBJ1-1	TRBD1	few	TRBV4-1	TGCGCCAGCAGCCAGACACAGGGGGCGAACACTGAAGCTTTCTTT	CASSQTQGANTEAFF
TRBJ2-3	NA	once	TRBV5-1	TGCGCCAGCAGTAAGGCGGGGCAAAGTCGTCTCACAGATACGCAGTATTTT	CASSKAGQSRLTDTQYF
TRBJ1-3	NA	NA	TRBV2	TGTGCCAGCAGGGAGACTAAAAATTCTGGAAACACCATATATTTT	CASRETKNSGNTIYF
TRBJ2-7	NA	NA	TRBV5-8	TGTGCCAGCAGCTTTACAGGGCTCTACGAGCAGTACTTC	CASSFTGLYEQYF
TRBJ1-5	NA	NA	TRBV28	TGTGCCAGCAGTTTACCTGGGGGGGCAAGTCAGCCCCAGCATTTT	CASSLPGGASQPQHF
TRBJ1-4	NA	NA	TRBV11-2	TGTGCCAGCAGCCTCTTGGGGGGAGGTGAAGAACTGTTTTTT	CASSLLGGGEELFF
TRBJ1-1	NA	NA	TRBV21-1	TGTGCCAGCAGCGCCTCAGTGAGAAACACTGAAGCTTTCTTT	CASSASVRNTEAFF
TRBJ2-1	NA	NA	TRBV4-1	TGCGCCAGCAGCCAAGATAGGGGGACTAACAATGAGCAGTTCTTC	CASSQDRGTNNEQFF
TRBJ2-2	NA	NA	TRBV7-9	TGTGCCAGCAGCTTAAGGCAGGGGCTAGACACCGGGGAGCTGTTTTTT	CASSLRQGLDTGELFF
TRBJ1-2	NA	NA	TRBV27	TGTGCCAGCAGTCAGGTCCGGGACGGACTAGCTAACTATGGCTACACCTTC	CASSQVRDGLANYGYTF
TRBJ2-7	NA	NA	TRBV6-5	TGTGCCACCTACATCTCCCGTGACGAGCAGTACTTC	CATYISRDEQYF
TRBJ1-5	TRBD1	NA	TRBV28	TGTGCCAGCAGTTTAATGGGGACAGGGGATCAGCCCCAGCATTTT	CASSLMGTGDQPQHF
TRBJ2-1	NA	NA	TRBV7-9	TGTGCCAGCAGCTTACCCGGGAGCAATGAGCAGTTCTTC	CASSLPGSNEQFF
TRBJ2-7	TRBD2	NA	TRBV15	TGTGCCACCAGCACCCCACCGGGACTAGATTACGAGCAGTACTTC	CATSTPPGLDYEQYF
TRBJ2-3	NA	once	TRBV7-2	TGTGCCAGCAGCCTTCGCACAGGCTTCCTTCGCACAGATACGCAGTATTTT	CASSLRTGFLRTDTQYF
TRBJ2-2	TRBD2	NA	TRBV13	TGTGCCAGCAGCGCAAGTAGAGCTAGCGGCCCGAACACCGGGGAGCTGTTTTTT	CASSASRASGPNTGELFF
TRBJ2-2	NA	NA	TRBV9	TGTGCCAGCAGCGTATGGGGCTACGACTTCGCGAACACCGGGGAGCTGTTTTTT	CASSVWGYDFANTGELFF
TRBJ2-1	NA	NA	TRBV7-8	TGTGCCAGCAGCTTAGTGGCCGGCGGTGGTGAGCAGTTCTTC	CASSLVAGGGEQFF
TRBJ2-3	NA	NA	TRBV4-1	TGCGCCAGCAGCCACATCCGACAGTCTAGCACAGATACGCAGTATTTT	CASSHIRQSSTDTQYF
TRBJ2-3	NA	NA	TRBV9	TGTGCCAGCAGCGTTGGGACGGTAGGAGATACGCAGTATTTT	CASSVGTVGDTQYF
TRBJ2-1	TRBD1	once	TRBV28	TGTGCCAGCAGGGAAACAGGGGGTGACAATGAGCAGTTCTTC	CASRETGGDNEQFF
TRBJ1-2	NA	NA	TRBV27	TGTGCCAGCAGTCCCCTCCCGACGGACAACTATGGCTACACCTTC	CASSPLPTDNYGYTF
TRBJ2-5	NA	NA	TRBV7-9	TGTGCCAGCAGCTTATTAGGGCGGGGAGAGACCCAGTACTTC	CASSLLGRGETQYF
TRBJ1-1	NA	NA	TRBV30	TGTGCCTGGAGTGTTTACAGGGTAGTCGCTGAAGCTTTCTTT	CAWSVYRVVAEAFF
TRBJ2-7	TRBD1	NA	TRBV19	TGTGCCAGTAGTATATGGGACAGGGGGAGCTACGAGCAGTACTTC	CASSIWDRGSYEQYF
TRBJ1-1	NA	NA	TRBV29-1	TGCAGCGTTGGAGGGGGGAGGACTGAAGCTTTCTTT	CSVGGGRTEAFF
TRBJ2-7	NA	NA	TRBV5-6	TGTGCCAGCAGCTTTCTTCCCGGGGGCTACTACGAGCAGTACTTC	CASSFLPGGYYEQYF
TRBJ1-1	NA	NA	TRBV7-9	TGTGCCAGCAGCTTAGCGCCTACCCAAAAGAACACTGAAGCTTTCTTT	CASSLAPTQKNTEAFF
TRBJ2-3	TRBD2	NA	TRBV4-3	TGCGCCAGCAGCCAAGAGCCACAGAGGACTAGCGGGAGGCGGGCCGATACGCAGTATTTT	CASSQEPQRTSGRRADTQYF
TRBJ2-7	NA	NA	TRBV13	TGTGCCAGCAGCTTAACAGGGACACCCTACGAGCAGTACTTC	CASSLTGTPYEQYF
TRBJ2-7	NA	NA	TRBV27	TGTGCCAGCAGTTTCAACTTATTATACGAGCAGTACTTC	CASSFNLLYEQYF
TRBJ2-1	TRBD1	NA	TRBV4-2	TGTGCCAGCAGCCATCCCAAAACAGGGGGACAACCTCTAAAGTGGTTCTTC	CASSHPKTGGQPLKWFF
TRBJ2-7	NA	NA	TRBV27	TGTGCCAGCAGTTTGAGGAAAACAAGCTCCTACGAGCAGTACTTC	CASSLRKTSSYEQYF
TRBJ2-7	NA	NA	TRBV19	TGTGCCACTAGGACCGGCTACGAGCAGTACTTC	CATRTGYEQYF
TRBJ2-5	TRBD1	NA	TRBV28	TGTGCCAGCAGTTACAGGGGGCGGAGGGAGACCCAGTACTTC	CASSYRGRRETQYF
TRBJ2-7	TRBD1	NA	TRBV19	TGTGCCAGTAGTATAGAAAGGACAGGGGCCCACGAGCAGTACTTC	CASSIERTGAHEQYF
TRBJ2-2	TRBD2	NA	TRBV7-2	TGTGCCAGCAGCCCGGGACTAGTAAACACCGGGGAGCTGTTTTTT	CASSPGLVNTGELFF
TRBJ1-5	NA	once	TRBV9	TGTGCCAGCAGCGACGGCCAGGGGAATCAGCCCCAGCATTTT	CASSDGQGNQPQHF
TRBJ1-5	NA	NA	TRBV6-5	TGTGCCAGCAGTTACTCGTCAGGCAATCAGCCCCAGCATTTT	CASSYSSGNQPQHF
TRBJ1-1	NA	NA	TRBV28	TGTGCCAGCAGCTTACCCACAGGGCTAAACACTGAAGCTTTCTTT	CASSLPTGLNTEAFF
TRBJ1-1	TRBD1	NA	TRBV7-9	TGTGCCAGCAGATGGGGACAGGGGGGAGCTTTCTTT	CASRWGQGGAFF
TRBJ1-1	NA	NA	TRBV18	TGTGCCAGCTCCCTAGGGCTCGAAGCTTTCTTT	CASSLGLEAFF
TRBJ2-2	NA	NA	TRBV7-3	TGTGCCAGCAGCTTATTTGTCGGGGAGCTGTTTTTT	CASSLFVGELFF
TRBJ2-7	NA	NA	TRBV30	TGTGCCTGGAGTAGTTGGCACCTAAAATCCTACGAGCAGTACTTC	CAWSSWHLKSYEQYF
TRBJ2-2	NA	NA	TRBV19	TGTGCCAGTAGTGTTACAAGGGGCCACGCGAACACCGGGGAGCTGTTTTTT	CASSVTRGHANTGELFF
TRBJ2-7	NA	NA	TRBV7-9	TGTGCCAGCAGCTTAGGGTCGGGGACGGTCCACGAGCAGTACTTC	CASSLGSGTVHEQYF
TRBJ2-7	NA	NA	TRBV28	TGTGCCAGCAGTTTCCTATCCCACCCCTACGAGCAGTACTTC	CASSFLSHPYEQYF
TRBJ2-7	NA	NA	TRBV12-5	TGTGCTAGTGGTTTACATAATAGCGGTAGATCCTACGAGCAGTACTTC	CASGLHNSGRSYEQYF